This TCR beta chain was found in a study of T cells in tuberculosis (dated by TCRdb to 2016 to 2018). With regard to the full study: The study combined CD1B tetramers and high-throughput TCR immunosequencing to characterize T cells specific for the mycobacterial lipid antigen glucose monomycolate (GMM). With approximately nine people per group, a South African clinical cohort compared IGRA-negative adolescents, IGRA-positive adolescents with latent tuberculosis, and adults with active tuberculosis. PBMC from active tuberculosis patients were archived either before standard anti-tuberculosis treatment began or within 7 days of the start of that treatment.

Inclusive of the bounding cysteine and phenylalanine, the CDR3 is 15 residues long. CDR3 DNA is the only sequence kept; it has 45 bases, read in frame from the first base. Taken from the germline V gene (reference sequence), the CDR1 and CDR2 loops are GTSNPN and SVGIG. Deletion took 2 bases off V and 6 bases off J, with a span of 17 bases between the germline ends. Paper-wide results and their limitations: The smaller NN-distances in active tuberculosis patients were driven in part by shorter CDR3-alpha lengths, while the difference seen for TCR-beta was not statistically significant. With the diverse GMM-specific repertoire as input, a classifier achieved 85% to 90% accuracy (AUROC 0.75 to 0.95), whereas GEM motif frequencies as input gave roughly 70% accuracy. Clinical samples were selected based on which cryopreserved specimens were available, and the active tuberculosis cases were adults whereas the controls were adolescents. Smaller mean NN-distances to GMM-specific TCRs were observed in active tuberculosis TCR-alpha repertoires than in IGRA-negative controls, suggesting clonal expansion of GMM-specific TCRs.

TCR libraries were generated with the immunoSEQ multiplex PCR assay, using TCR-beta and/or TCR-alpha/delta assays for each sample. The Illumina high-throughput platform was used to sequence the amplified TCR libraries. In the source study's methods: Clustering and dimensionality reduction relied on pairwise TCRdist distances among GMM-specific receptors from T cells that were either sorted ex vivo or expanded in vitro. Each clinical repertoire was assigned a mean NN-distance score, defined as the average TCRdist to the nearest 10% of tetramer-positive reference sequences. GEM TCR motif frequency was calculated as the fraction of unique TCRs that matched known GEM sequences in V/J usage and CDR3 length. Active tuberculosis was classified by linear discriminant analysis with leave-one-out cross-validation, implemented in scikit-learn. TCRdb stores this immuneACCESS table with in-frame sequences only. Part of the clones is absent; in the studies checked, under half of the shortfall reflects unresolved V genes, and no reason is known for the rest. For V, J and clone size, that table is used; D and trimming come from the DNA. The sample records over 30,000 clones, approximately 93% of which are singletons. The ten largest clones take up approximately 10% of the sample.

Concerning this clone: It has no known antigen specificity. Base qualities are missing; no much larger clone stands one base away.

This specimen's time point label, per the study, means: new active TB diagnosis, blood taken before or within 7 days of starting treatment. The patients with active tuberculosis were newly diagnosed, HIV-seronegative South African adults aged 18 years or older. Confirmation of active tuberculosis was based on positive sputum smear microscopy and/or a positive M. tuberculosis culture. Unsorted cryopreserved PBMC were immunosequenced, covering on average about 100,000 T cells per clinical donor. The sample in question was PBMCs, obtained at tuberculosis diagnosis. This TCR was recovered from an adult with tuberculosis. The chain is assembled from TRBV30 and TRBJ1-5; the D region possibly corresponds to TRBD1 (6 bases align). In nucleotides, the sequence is TGTGCCTGGAGTCTCTCGGGGACACGGGGTCAGCCCCAGCATTTT. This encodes CAWSLSGTRGQPQHF.